The clone carrying this TCR beta chain was seen a handful of times. The data were taken from a study of blood T cell repertoires in COVID-19. Whole-study context: COVID-19 samples, acute and convalescent, were from the United States, Italy and Spain. Sources were T cells, B-cell-depleted T cells, or PBMCs; the material itself was cDNA or gDNA.

V gave up 3 bases and J gave up 6 bases, with 15 bases separating them. This CDR3 has 15 amino acids. The germline V gene encodes CDR1 SEHNR and CDR2 FQNEAQ (reference sequence). In the authors' workflow: Reference gene primer amplification in the assay estimated nucleated cell counts. Some clones are missing from TCRdb's copy, which holds only in-frame ones; the method was immunoSEQ multiplex PCR. For V, J and clone size, that table is used; D and trimming come from the DNA. This table holds 120,000 to 150,000 clones, roughly 80% found once. The source material was peripheral blood. The chain uses TRBV7-9 and TRBJ2-1; D is possibly TRBD1 (5 bases). This TCR was sampled from a woman older than 75 in a cohort sampled during active or convalescent COVID-19. The CDR3 sequence: CASSLRTGSGNEQFF. CDR3 DNA: TGTGCCAGCAGCTTGAGAACAGGATCTGGCAATGAGCAGTTCTTC.